The sequence of this T cell receptor beta chain was determined in a study of vaccination effects on CD4 cells after COVID-19. Study-wide points: Marked clonal contraction of infection- and vaccine-induced clones was seen late after vaccination.

After expansion with viral peptide pools in the ViraFEST assay, antigen-specific CD4+ T cells were sequenced. A 10-day culture period preceded the isolation of CD4+ T cells. Recipients of the vaccine had no prior SARS-CoV-2 infection and negative nucleocapsid antibodies. With approximately 9.2 ug/ml peptides and 7.5 to 10 IU/ml IL-2, roughly 2.1 million PBMC per well were cultured. On day 3 and again on day 7, half the medium was replaced with IL-2 medium. Sequenced by immunoSEQ multiplex PCR; TCRdb stores in-frame clones only, minus some. The sample includes about 20,000 clones, approximately 70% of them seen just once. With respect to this clone: Its antigen is still unknown.

The trim removed 2 bases at V and 10 bases at J, leaving 9 bases unmatched. This CDR3 contains 16 residues. Germline lookup yields CDR1 SGHVS and CDR2 FQNEAQ. The TCR comes from a human donor who received a COVID-19 vaccine. The source material was CD4+ T cells from PBMCs cultured with HCoV-NL63 spike peptides, sampled before COVID-19 vaccination. The chain recombines TRBV7-8 with TRBJ2-1; 12 bases fit TRBD2. The CDR3 sequence is CASSLIGLAGGVEQFF. CDR3 coding DNA: TGTGCCAGCAGCTTAATAGGCCTAGCGGGAGGGGTGGAGCAGTTCTTC.